The clone carrying this TCR beta chain was seen a handful of times. Antigen: not known. The sample is drawn from a study of human T cells and chemical hapten exposure. As for the study in general: Donors were sensitized with 2% DPC on the upper inner arm. Diphenylcyclopropenone, dosed weekly to the scalp, was given to patients throughout the roughly 25-week study.

General study points: Expanded TCRs clustered into significantly more large CDR3 similarity groups than controls, the analysis revealed.

Time point in this sample: patch test 2, 6 weeks after DPC sensitization. Sample treatment: therapeutic diphenylcyclopropenone sensitization with weekly scalp DPC. With 2 bases removed from V and 2 bases from J, the gap between germline ends came to 10 bases. In germline, CDR1 is PRHDT, CDR2 FYEKMQ (reference sequence). CDR3 length equals 15 residues. TCRdb reprocessed the RACE reads via MiXCR and lists one record per CDR3 protein. The sample has 90,000 to 110,000 distinct CDR3 sequences; roughly a tenth are singletons. The source was whole blood, collected in connection with sensitization to the hapten diphenylcyclopropenone (DPC). This sequence was found in a middle-aged woman with alopecia areata. Some clones in this sample may be carry-over from other donors' samples. J is TRBJ1-5 and V is TRBV13; D might be TRBD1 (6 bases). In nucleotides, the CDR3 is TGTGCCAGCAGCTTATGGGGGCTGGGCAATCAGCCCCAGCATTTT. As protein: CASSLWGLGNQPQHF.